This passage covers 14 T cell receptor beta chains from one sample sequenced in a study of T cells in Graves' hyperthyroidism and ophthalmopathy. RNA transcripts gave rise to amplified TCR beta CDR3 regions. First-round RT-PCR targeting the TCR CDR3 was performed with the HTBI primer set. TCRdb passed the multiplex PCR reads through MiXCR, listing each CDR3 protein once. Among around 580,000 distinct CDR3 sequences listed, 40% to 55% were seen once. The sequencing input was peripheral blood or thyroid tissue (not recorded which). These receptors were taken from a woman aged 18 to 35 with Graves' hyperthyroidism.

This clonotype occurred a few times. The V and J genes are TRBV3-1 and TRBJ2-3; the D gene is possibly TRBD1 (6 bases). V dropped 7 bases and J dropped 6 bases, with 14 bases sitting between them. The CDR3 is made up of 13 amino acids. Germline V CDR1 and CDR2: LGHDT, YNNKEL (reference sequence). The DNA of the CDR3 is TGTGCCAGCAACAGGGCATCTACCGATACGCAGTATTTT. It translates to CASNRASTDTQYF.

DNA for the CDR3: TGTGCCAGCAGTGTTCGGGACAGGATCCTCTCTGGGGCCAACGTCCTGACTTTC. Translated, it gives CASSVRDRILSGANVLTF. The gene calls are TRBV2 and TRBJ2-6; 8 nucleotides line up with TRBD1. The length of the CDR3 is 18 residues. Unmatched junction bases numbered 8, after V lost 4 bases and J lost 0 bases. Germline CDR1 reads SNHLY; CDR2 reads FYNNEI.

There are many counts of this clonotype. The chain carries TRBV20-1 and TRBJ1-1; 8 nucleotides match TRBD1. The CDR3 length is 14 residues. The V segment lost 2 bases and the J segment 1 base; nucleotides outside the gene matches: 3. Germline-derived CDR1 and CDR2 are DFQATT and SNEGSKA (reference sequence). CDR3 sequence (DNA): TGCAGTGCTAGACATGACAGGGGGAACACTGAAGCTTTCTTT. This codes for CSARHDRGNTEAFF.

This chain links TRBV29-1 with TRBJ1-2; D is perhaps TRBD1 (6 bases). V was cut by 3 bases and J by 2 bases, with 16 bases left in between. The CDR3 spans 15 residues. CDR1 and CDR2 from the germline V gene are SQVTM and ANQGSEA. CDR3 protein: CSVDRGGKGNYGYTF. As DNA, the CDR3 is TGCAGCGTTGACAGAGGGGGGAAAGGGAACTATGGCTACACCTTC.

Details on this clonotype: A junction boundary mismatches the germline segment, possibly from a read error. V and J are TRBV2 and TRBJ2-2, with 8 positions matching TRBD1. The CDR3 spans 13 residues. Looked up from germline, CDR1 is SNHLY and CDR2 is FYNNEI. CDR3 residues: CASSEAGLGQGLF. CDR3 bases: TGTGCCAGCAGTGAAGCGGGCCTCGGACAGGGACTTTTT.

The chain employs TRBV11-2 and TRBJ2-5; 11 nucleotides line up with TRBD2. The germline V gene has CDR1 SGHAT and CDR2 FQNNGV. The J segment lost 4 bases and the V segment lost 5 bases, leaving 6 bases of the junction unmatched. The CDR3 runs to 15 residues. The CDR3, as DNA: TGTGCCAGCAGCGGGCGGACTAGCGGGTTAGAGACCCAGTACTTC. Translation gives CASSGRTSGLETQYF.

Notes on this clonotype: Mismatch with germline at one junction end may stem from a read error. The J gene is TRBJ1-2, the V gene TRBV15; weak D call: TRBD1 (5 bases). Germline values: CDR1 LNHNV, CDR2 YYDKDF (reference sequence). This CDR3 has 14 amino acids. The CDR3 region has the DNA TGTGCCACCAGCAGAGATGACAGCTACTATGGCTGCACCTTC. Amino acids: CATSRDDSYYGCTF.

This clonotype was recorded a few times. V gene TRBV4-2 combines with J gene TRBJ1-1; unclear D gene. Trimming shortened V by 2 bases and J by 3 bases, and 16 bases separated the two germline ends. This CDR3 is built from 16 residues. Germline CDR1 LGHNA, CDR2 YNFKEQ. As DNA, the CDR3 is TGTGCCAGCAGCCAACCGACTGTCCTAAGAGACACTGAAGCTTTCTTT. Protein product: CASSQPTVLRDTEAFF.

At least ten counts were recorded for this clonotype. The chain employs TRBV24-1 and TRBJ2-5; 7 bases line up with TRBD2. CDR3 length: 15 residues. The germline V gene has CDR1 KGHDR and CDR2 SFDVKD. V dropped 3 bases and J dropped 3; count of bases not matched to a gene: 6. CDR3 protein: CATSDGSSGKETQYF. CDR3 sequence (DNA): TGTGCCACCAGTGATGGTTCTAGCGGAAAAGAGACCCAGTACTTC.

This clonotype was observed at least ten times. The CDR3 nucleotides are TGCAGCGTTGACGACAGGGGAAGCACAGATACGCAGTATTTT. It encodes CSVDDRGSTDTQYF. V gene TRBV29-1 combines with J gene TRBJ2-3; 8 bases are a match to TRBD1. J lost 0 bases, V lost 3 bases, and 2 bases had no gene match. The CDR3 runs to 14 residues. CDR1 is SQVTM and CDR2 is ANQGSEA in the germline V gene.

This clonotype was seen only a few times. This chain links TRBV2 with TRBJ2-2, with D tentatively TRBD2 (5 bases). Trimming stripped 8 bases from V and 3 bases from J, with 13 bases between. Germline V gives CDR1 SNHLY, CDR2 FYNNEI. There are 14 residues in the CDR3. CDR3 loop: CASRQGRDTGELFF. Here the CDR3 DNA reads TGTGCCAGCCGCCAAGGGAGAGACACCGGGGAGCTGTTTTTT.

This clonotype occurred many times. This chain links TRBV20-1 with TRBJ2-5; D possibly corresponds to TRBD2 (6 bases). CDR3 length: 15 amino acids. Trimming left V 4 bases short and J 2 bases short, with 17 bases between. From germline, CDR1 is DFQATT and CDR2 SNEGSKA (reference sequence). The CDR3 is CSANPTRLGQETQYF. DNA of the CDR3: TGCAGTGCTAACCCGACTAGGTTGGGGCAAGAGACCCAGTACTTC.

The table lists this clonotype with many counts. The gene calls are TRBV12-3 or TRBV12-4 and TRBJ1-6, with a tentative D call TRBD1 (6 bases). This CDR3 contains 17 residues. Trimming removed 2 bases at V and 5 bases at J, with 16 bases between. The DNA of the CDR3 is TGTGCCAGCAGTTTACGGACGTGGGGGGCAAATAATTCACCCCTCCACTTT. Its protein is CASSLRTWGANNSPLHF.

As concerns this clonotype: A read error is possible here, since a much larger clone lies one base away. The V and J genes are TRBV7-3 and TRBJ1-1; D is ambiguous. There are 14 residues in the CDR3. The germline V gene has CDR1 SGHTA and CDR2 FQGTGA. V was shortened by 8 bases and J by 6 bases, with 19 bases between the two germline ends. CDR3 protein: CASGPLEEKAEAFF. The CDR3 DNA follows: TGTGCCAGCGGCCCCCTAGAAGAGAAGGCTGAAGCTTTCTTT.